Below, one T cell receptor beta chain is given with its context. Researchers sorted participants into cohorts using their self-reported clinical history. This sample was included in a study of blood T cell repertoires in COVID-19. On the study more broadly: Sample material is recorded as cDNA or gDNA derived from T cells, B-cell-depleted T cells, or PBMCs.

The repertoire was sequenced with immunoSEQ multiplex PCR; TCRdb's copy has only in-frame clones and lacks some. The sample consists of around 250,000 clones, under 90% of them appearing once. J was trimmed by 9 bases and V by 3 bases; bases with no gene match: 13. CDR1 and CDR2 (germline): MGHRA, YSYEKL. The CDR3 runs to 18 residues. The rearrangement links TRBV4-1 to TRBJ2-4; 14 bases map to TRBD2. Source material: PBMCs or T cells enriched from blood (not recorded which). The sequence derives from a man aged 18 to 30 who had recovered from COVID-19. CDR3 DNA: TGCGCCAGCAGCCATACACCTGGGACTAGCGGGAGTAGCGCCATTCAGTACTTC. This encodes CASSHTPGTSGSSAIQYF.